The 16 T cell receptor beta chains below all came from one sample that was sequenced in a study of blood T cell repertoires in COVID-19. Measured with immunoSEQ multiplex PCR; TCRdb has only the in-frame clones, and not every one. Of some 48,000 clones in the sample, 90% were seen once. Specimen: peripheral blood. Every receptor here comes from a man between 65 and 85 years old with active COVID-19.

This sequence joins TRBV9 and TRBJ1-1, with a possible D match to TRBD1 (6 bases). The V gene's germline CDR1 is SGDLS and CDR2 YYNGEE. There are 14 residues in the CDR3. The ends were cut back, 0 bases at V and 0 bases at J, with 6 bases in the middle. In DNA form, the CDR3 reads TGTGCCAGCAGCGTAGGGACAGTGAACACTGAAGCTTTCTTT. As protein: CASSVGTVNTEAFF.

The V call is TRBV12-5, the J call TRBJ2-1; 12 bases line up with TRBD2. This CDR3 comprises 16 residues. Germline CDR1 is LGHNT and CDR2 is FRNRAP. J gave up 7 bases and V 1 base, and 5 bases lay outside the gene matches. CDR3 residues: CASGLALAGGWNEQFF. CDR3 bases: TGTGCTAGTGGTTTGGCTCTAGCGGGAGGGTGGAATGAGCAGTTCTTC.

This clone was picked up one time. The gene calls are TRBV18 and TRBJ1-6; 8 bases are a match to TRBD1. Germline assignment: CDR1 KGHSH and CDR2 LQKENI. There are 16 residues in the CDR3. J was trimmed by 7 bases and V by 6 bases; bases with no gene match: 11. CDR3 sequence reads: CASSPVTGGENSPLHF. CDR3 in DNA: TGTGCCAGCTCGCCGGTCACAGGGGGTGAAAATTCACCCCTCCACTTT.

This clone was counted once. CDR3 sequence (DNA): TGCGCCAGCAGCGCGACACCGGGACAGGGGGCAGATACGCAGTATTTT. It yields the protein CASSATPGQGADTQYF. The chain links TRBV5-1 to TRBJ2-3, with TRBD1 matching 11 bases. V lost 4 bases and J lost 4; bases outside the gene matches: 8. Germline CDR1 reads SGHRS; CDR2 reads YFSETQ. This CDR3 has 16 residues.

The rearrangement joins TRBV29-1 to TRBJ2-1; perhaps TRBD1 as D (5 bases). Germline loops: CDR1 SQVTM, CDR2 ANQGSEA. V lost 7 bases to trimming and J lost 3 bases, with 19 bases between them. CDR3 length: 15 residues. The CDR3 DNA is TGCAGCGCCCCCTCGGCAGGGCCAAACTACAATGAGCAGTTCTTC. It translates to CSAPSAGPNYNEQFF.

The chain has TRBV18 and TRBJ2-7; D is ambiguous. V gave up 2 bases and J gave up 3 bases, with 5 bases separating them. Germline assignment: CDR1 KGHSH and CDR2 LQKENI. The CDR3 is made up of 12 amino acids. The CDR3, as DNA: TGTGCCAGCTCACCAGACTTCTACGAGCAGTACTTC. Amino acid sequence: CASSPDFYEQYF.

The chain joins TRBV2 to TRBJ2-3; no clear D gene. Germline V gene sequence: CDR1 SNHLY, CDR2 FYNNEI. Trimming shortened V by 9 bases and J by 6 bases, and 13 bases separated the two germline ends. There are 12 residues in the CDR3. The CDR3 reads CASSESSDTQYF. The CDR3 DNA reads as TGTGCCAGTTCCGAATCGAGTGATACGCAGTATTTT.

CDR3 in DNA: TGCGCCAGCAGCAGCGGGACCCGTCGGACTGAAGCTTTCTTT. Its translation is CASSSGTRRTEAFF. The V and J genes are TRBV5-1 and TRBJ1-1; TRBD1 is a possible D gene (5 bases). This CDR3 comprises 14 residues. CDR1 and CDR2 (germline): SGHRS, YFSETQ. The ends were cut back, 4 bases at V and 5 bases at J, with 15 bases in the middle.

Only a few counts were recorded for this clone. The V gene is TRBV9, the J gene TRBJ2-7; 10 bases fit TRBD2. The length of the CDR3 is 14 residues. V was pared by 3 bases and J by 3 bases, with 3 bases of the junction left unmatched. Germline lookup yields CDR1 SGDLS and CDR2 YYNGEE. The CDR3 region has the DNA TGTGCCAGCAGCGCTAGCGGGAGAGACTACGAGCAGTACTTC. Translating gives CASSASGRDYEQYF.

In this sample, this clone turned up a few times. The rearrangement uses TRBV19 and TRBJ2-1; 9 positions agree with TRBD2. The CDR3 is 15 residues long. Germline V gene lookup returns CDR1 LNHDA and CDR2 SQIVND (reference sequence). V lost 4 bases to trimming and J lost 6 bases; unmatched junction nucleotides: 7. The CDR3, as DNA: TGTGCCAGTAGTAGACCGGGACTAGCAAGCAATGAGCAGTTCTTC. This gives the protein CASSRPGLASNEQFF.

The chain employs TRBV4-2 and TRBJ1-2; D ambiguous. Germline values: CDR1 LGHNA, CDR2 YNFKEQ. The CDR3 spans 15 residues. V was shortened by 0 bases and J by 8 bases, with 16 bases between the two germline ends. In nucleotides, the CDR3 is TGTGCCAGCAGCCAAGATCGCGCCAGGATGATCGGCTACACCTTC. Translated, it gives CASSQDRARMIGYTF.

The V gene is TRBV28, the J gene TRBJ2-3, with TRBD2 identical over 10 bases. The junction had 2 bases not matched to a gene; V was cut back by 2 bases and J by 12 bases. Germline CDR1 reads MDHEN; CDR2 reads SYDVKM. This CDR3 is 12 amino acids long. CDR3: CASSLVAGGQYF. The CDR3 DNA is TGTGCCAGCAGTTTAGTAGCGGGGGGCCAGTATTTT.

The V and J genes are TRBV29-1 and TRBJ2-6, with 8 bases fitting TRBD2. This CDR3 has 16 residues. V shed 5 bases and J 2 bases; nucleotides not matched to a gene: 8. The germline CDR1 and CDR2 sequences are SQVTM and ANQGSEA. CDR3 nucleotides: TGCAGCGTTCAGGCGGGACTAGGGGCTGGGGCCAACGTCCTGACTTTC. It translates to CSVQAGLGAGANVLTF.

The chain's CDR3 is CASSLFGKPGLGGEQYF. The DNA for the CDR3 is TGTGCCAGCAGCTTATTCGGCAAGCCGGGACTAGGGGGCGAGCAGTACTTC. V usage is TRBV11-2 and J usage is TRBJ2-7; TRBD2 agrees at 8 bases. Germline CDR1 and CDR2: SGHAT and FQNNGV. This CDR3 contains 17 residues. The J segment lost 6 bases and the V segment lost 2 bases, leaving 15 bases of the junction unmatched. Drawing the rest from reference TRBV11-2 and TRBJ2-7, the complete variable domain is EAGVAQSPRYKIIEKRQSVAFWCNPISGHATLYWYQQILGQGPKLLIQFQNNGVVDDSQLPKDRFSAERLKGVDSTLKIQPAKLEDSAVYLCASSLFGKPGLGGEQYFGPGTRLTVT.

The gene calls are TRBV15 and TRBJ2-5; TRBD1 might be the D (6 bases). Germline V lookup: CDR1 LNHNV, CDR2 YYDKDF (reference sequence). CDR3 length: 16 amino acids. V was clipped by 0 bases and J by 1 base, with 12 bases between them. In nucleotides, the CDR3 is TGTGCCACCAGCAGAGACTACGGGACACTCCAAGAGACCCAGTACTTC. It translates to CATSRDYGTLQETQYF.

The chain recombines TRBV6-2 or TRBV6-3 with TRBJ2-5; 8 nucleotides align to TRBD2. The germline gives CDR1 MNHEY, CDR2 SVGEGT. V dropped 3 bases and J dropped 3; count of bases not matched to a gene: 9. CDR3 length: 16 residues. CDR3 protein: CASSYVGLGPKETQYF. As DNA, the CDR3 is TGTGCCAGCAGTTATGTGGGACTAGGTCCAAAAGAGACCCAGTACTTC.